The sequence of this T cell receptor beta chain was determined in a study of blood T cell repertoires in COVID-19. Assay: immunoSEQ multiplex PCR; the TCRdb copy retains only in-frame clones and omits some. The sample records about 120,000 clones, about 85% being singletons. The length of the CDR3 is 15 residues. V was clipped by 4 bases and J by 5 bases; unmatched bases: 7. Germline lookup yields CDR1 SQVTM and CDR2 ANQGSEA. This receptor was taken from a man aged 40-49 years with acute or convalescent COVID-19. The chain joins TRBV29-1 to TRBJ2-3, with 12 bases that match TRBD2. Sequencing input: peripheral blood. The CDR3 protein is CSVGALAGGQDTQYF. CDR3 sequence (DNA): TGCAGCGTTGGTGCCCTAGCGGGGGGGCAAGATACGCAGTATTTT.